The present T cell receptor (beta chain) was sequenced within a study of patients and donors after allogeneic stem cell transplantation (dated by TCRdb to about 2020). V is cut by 3 bases and J by 0 bases, and the space between the germline ends is 8 bases. As encoded in the germline V gene, CDR1 is MDHEN while CDR2 is SYDVKM. The CDR3 contains 14 residues, cysteine and phenylalanine counted. Only the CDR3 portion is preserved as DNA: 42 bases, with reading frame beginning at the first base. Libraries were constructed by RT-PCR. The reads were generated on a NextSeq 550. Through fastp at Q25 and MiXCR, TCRdb rebuilt clones from the public reads, retaining in-frame beta chains. Every CDR3 protein is listed once, alongside the most common genes and DNA of its rows. The sample contains some 150,000 distinct CDR3 sequences, over 35% of them found a single time. The ten largest clones capture around 50% of the sample.

To note about this clonotype: Its antigen is currently not known. There are no base qualities to consult, and no much larger clone falls within one base.

The chain was built from TRBV28 and TRBJ1-1, with the D gene not clear enough to name. This TCR was recovered from a human donor who was either an allogeneic HSCT recipient or a stem cell or donor lymphocyte infusion donor (not recorded which). It is not recorded whose cells these are; they may come from a transplant donor. Specimen: blood, either unsorted or a sorted T cell fraction (not recorded which). The sequence in DNA is TGTGCCAGCAGTTTGTGGATCATGAACACTGAAGCTTTCTTT. Translated, this gives CASSLWIMNTEAFF.